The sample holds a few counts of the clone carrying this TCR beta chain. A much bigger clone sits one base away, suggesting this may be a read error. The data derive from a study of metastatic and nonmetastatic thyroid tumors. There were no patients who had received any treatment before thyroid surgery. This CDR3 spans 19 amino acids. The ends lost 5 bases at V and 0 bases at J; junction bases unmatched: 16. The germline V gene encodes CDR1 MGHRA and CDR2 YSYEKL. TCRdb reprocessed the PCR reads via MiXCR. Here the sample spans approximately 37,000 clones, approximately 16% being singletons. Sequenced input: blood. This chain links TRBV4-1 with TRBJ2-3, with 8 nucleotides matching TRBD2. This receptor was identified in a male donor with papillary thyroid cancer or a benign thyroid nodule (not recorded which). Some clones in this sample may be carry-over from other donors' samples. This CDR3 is CASSFTPFSGEFSTDTQYF. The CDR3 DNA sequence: TGCGCCAGCAGCTTCACCCCCTTTAGCGGGGAGTTCAGCACAGATACGCAGTATTTT.